This paragraph reports one T cell receptor beta chain. TCRdb recomputed calls from the 5' RACE reads with MiXCR, one row per CDR3 protein. The sample yields roughly 200,000 distinct CDR3 sequences, roughly 15% seen once. The CDR3 has 15 amino acids. Germline V gives CDR1 SGDLS, CDR2 YYNGEE. V was clipped by 3 bases and J by 3 bases; unmatched bases: 6. The entry originates in a study of identical twins. Separately, the same data were catalogued under a study of T cells expressing NK-cell markers. This second study says: HCMV serostatus: most of the eight sequenced donors positive, one negative. Researchers report these clonotypes also headed the CD3+CD56-NKG2C+ fraction in several donors.

The receptor comes from a woman between 18 and 29 years old in good health. Sequencing used CD8+ T cells sorted from blood. The V gene is TRBV9, the J gene TRBJ2-3; the match to TRBD2 covers 8 bases. This chain's CDR3 is CASSGQREITDTQYF. CDR3 DNA sequence: TGTGCCAGCAGCGGACAGCGGGAGATAACAGATACGCAGTATTTT.